What follows are 8 T cell receptor beta chains derived from one specimen sequenced in a study of beta chain features in type 1 diabetes. Their antigens are not known. Study-wide results and limits: All four CD4+ subsets of Type 1 diabetes patients contained TCRB CDR3s that were moderately but significantly shorter.

The entirety of the isolated RNA underwent reverse transcription, so expressed TCRB transcripts were sequenced. Data came from immunoSEQ multiplex PCR; TCRdb stores just in-frame clones and leaves some out. Among 400,000 or so clones listed, approximately 12% were seen once. The sample comprised naive CD4+ T cells from blood. Receptor source: a woman aged 18-29 years with type 1 diabetes.

This clone came up a few times. J is TRBJ2-2 and V is TRBV5-6, with 7 bases matching TRBD2. Germline CDR1 SGHDT, CDR2 YYEEEE. The CDR3 is 15 amino acids. Trimming took 1 base from V and 4 from J; bases not matched to a gene: 4. The CDR3 coding sequence is TGTGCCAGCAGCTTGTACGGGAGGTCCACCGGGGAGCTGTTTTTT. Protein sequence: CASSLYGRSTGELFF.

Only a few counts were recorded for this clone. This chain uses TRBV27 with TRBJ2-1; 11 bases map to TRBD1. The germline gives CDR1 MNHEY, CDR2 SMNVEV (reference sequence). The CDR3 extends over 16 amino acids. The V segment lost 6 bases and the J segment 2 bases; nucleotides outside the gene matches: 6. CDR3 sequence: CASSNGQGATYNEQFF. The DNA of the CDR3 is TGTGCCAGCAGCAATGGACAGGGGGCAACCTACAATGAGCAGTTCTTC.

V is TRBV4-1 and J is TRBJ2-1, with D perhaps TRBD2 (6 bases). Trimming pared 3 bases from V and 0 bases from J, leaving 9 bases between. The CDR3 covers 15 residues. Germline loops: CDR1 MGHRA, CDR2 YSYEKL. In DNA form, the CDR3 reads TGCGCCAGCAGCCAGGGACTGCCCTCCTACAATGAGCAGTTCTTC. Translated, it gives CASSQGLPSYNEQFF.

This clone was counted a few times. The rearrangement uses TRBV15 and TRBJ2-3, with 10 bases identical to TRBD2. This CDR3 region has 15 residues. The junction had 11 bases not matched to a gene; V was cut back by 0 bases and J by 14 bases. Germline loops: CDR1 LNHNV, CDR2 YYDKDF (reference sequence). The CDR3 coding sequence is TGTGCCACCAGCAGAGATTTCCAGTCTAGCGGGAGAACGTATTTT. Translation: CATSRDFQSSGRTYF. The complete variable domain, with remaining parts taken from reference TRBV15 and TRBJ2-3, reads DAMVIQNPRYQVTQFGKPVTLSCSQTLNHNVMYWYQQKSSQAPKLLFHYYDKDFNNEADTPDNFQSRRPNTSFCFLDIRSPGLGDTAMYLCATSRDFQSSGRTYFGPGTRLTVL.

In nucleotides, the CDR3 is TGTGCCAGTAGTATAGTCCATCAGACCTACGAGCAGTACTTC. This gives the protein CASSIVHQTYEQYF. V gene TRBV19 combines with J gene TRBJ2-7; D is unclear. The germline V gene has CDR1 LNHDA and CDR2 SQIVND (reference sequence). V lost 1 base and J lost 2, with 9 bases in between. This CDR3 region has 14 residues.

This clone has only a few counts. The rearrangement uses TRBV6-5 and TRBJ2-5; TRBD1 agrees at 9 bases. The junction had 8 bases not matched to a gene; V was cut back by 8 bases and J by 4 bases. Looked up from germline, CDR1 is MNHEY and CDR2 is SVGAGI. The CDR3 loop spans 14 amino acids. CDR3 amino acids: CASATGGWAETQYF. The CDR3 bases are TGTGCCAGCGCGACAGGGGGGTGGGCAGAGACCCAGTACTTC.

The CDR3 DNA sequence: TGTGCCAGCAGTCTCCTCAGGGGAGCTAACTATGGCTACACCTTC. This translates into CASSLLRGANYGYTF. The chain uses TRBV25-1 and TRBJ1-2, with a tentative D call TRBD1 (6 bases). This CDR3 comprises 15 residues. The V gene's germline CDR1 is MGHDK and CDR2 SYGVNS. V was shortened by 5 bases and J by 0 bases, with 13 bases between the two germline ends.

This clone was found a few times. A junction boundary mismatches the germline segment, possibly from a read error. This chain uses TRBV7-6 with TRBJ1-5; TRBD1 aligns across 9 bases. Germline assignment: CDR1 SGHVS and CDR2 FNYEAQ. The CDR3 is made up of 16 amino acids. The CDR3 is CASSLGQGYSNQPQHF. The CDR3 region has the DNA TGTGCCAGCAGTTTAGGACAGGGGTATAGCAATCAGCCCCAGCATTTT.